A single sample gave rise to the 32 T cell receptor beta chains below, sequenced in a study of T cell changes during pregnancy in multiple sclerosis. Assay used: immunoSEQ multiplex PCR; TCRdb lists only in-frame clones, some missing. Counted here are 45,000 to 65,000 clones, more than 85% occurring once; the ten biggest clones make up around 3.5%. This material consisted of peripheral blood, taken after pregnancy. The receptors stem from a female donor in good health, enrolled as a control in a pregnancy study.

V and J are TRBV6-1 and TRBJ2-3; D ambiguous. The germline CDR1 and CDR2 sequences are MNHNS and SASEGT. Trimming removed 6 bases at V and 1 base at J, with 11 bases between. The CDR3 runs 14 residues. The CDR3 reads CASSLDTRTDTQYF. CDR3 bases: TGTGCCAGCAGCTTAGACACCCGCACAGATACGCAGTATTTT.

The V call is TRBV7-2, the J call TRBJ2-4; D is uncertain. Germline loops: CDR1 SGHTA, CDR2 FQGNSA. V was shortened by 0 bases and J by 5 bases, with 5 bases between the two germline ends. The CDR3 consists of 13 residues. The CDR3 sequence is CASSLARENIQYF. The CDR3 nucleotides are TGTGCCAGCAGCTTAGCTCGGGAAAACATTCAGTACTTC.

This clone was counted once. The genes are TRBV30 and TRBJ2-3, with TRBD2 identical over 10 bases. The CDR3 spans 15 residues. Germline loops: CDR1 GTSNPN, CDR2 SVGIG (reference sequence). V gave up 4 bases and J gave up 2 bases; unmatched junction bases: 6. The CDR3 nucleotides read TGTGCCTGGAAAGGAGCGGGGGGGACCACAGATACGCAGTATTTT. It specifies CAWKGAGGTTDTQYF.

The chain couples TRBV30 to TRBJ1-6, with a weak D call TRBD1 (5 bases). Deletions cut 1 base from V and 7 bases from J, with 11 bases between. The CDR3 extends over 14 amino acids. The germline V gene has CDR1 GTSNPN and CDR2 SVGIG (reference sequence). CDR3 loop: CAWSGLGGNSPLHF. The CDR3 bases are TGTGCCTGGAGTGGTTTGGGGGGGAATTCACCCCTCCACTTT.

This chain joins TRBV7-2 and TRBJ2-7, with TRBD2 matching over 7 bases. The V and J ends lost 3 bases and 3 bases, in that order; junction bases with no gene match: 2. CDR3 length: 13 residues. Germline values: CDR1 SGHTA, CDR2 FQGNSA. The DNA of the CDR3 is TGTGCCAGCAGCTTGGGGGGGATCTACGAGCAGTACTTC. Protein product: CASSLGGIYEQYF.

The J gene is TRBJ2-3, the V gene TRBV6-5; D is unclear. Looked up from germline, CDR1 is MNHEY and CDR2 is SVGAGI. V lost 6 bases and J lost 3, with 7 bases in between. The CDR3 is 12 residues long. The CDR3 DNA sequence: TGTGCCAGCAGCAGTACGACAGATACGCAGTATTTT. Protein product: CASSSTTDTQYF.

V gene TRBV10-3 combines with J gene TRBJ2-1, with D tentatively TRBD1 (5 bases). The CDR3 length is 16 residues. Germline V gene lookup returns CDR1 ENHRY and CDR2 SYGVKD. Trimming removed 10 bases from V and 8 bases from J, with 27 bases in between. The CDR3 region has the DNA TGTGCCACCTCCCCGGGCAGGGCCCTCAGTTTCGATGAGCAGTTCTTC. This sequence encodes CATSPGRALSFDEQFF.

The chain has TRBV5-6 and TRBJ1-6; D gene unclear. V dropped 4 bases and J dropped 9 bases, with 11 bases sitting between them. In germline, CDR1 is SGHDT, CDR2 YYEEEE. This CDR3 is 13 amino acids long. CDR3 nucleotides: TGTGCCAGCAGCCTATTAGGGAGTTCACCCCTCCACTTT. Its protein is CASSLLGSSPLHF.

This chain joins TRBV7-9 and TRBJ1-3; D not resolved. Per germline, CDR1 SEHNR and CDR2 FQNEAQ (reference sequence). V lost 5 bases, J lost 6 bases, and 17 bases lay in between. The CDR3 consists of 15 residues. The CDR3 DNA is TGTGCCAGCAGCCTTGATGACGTGAGGGTAAACACCATATATTTT. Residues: CASSLDDVRVNTIYF.

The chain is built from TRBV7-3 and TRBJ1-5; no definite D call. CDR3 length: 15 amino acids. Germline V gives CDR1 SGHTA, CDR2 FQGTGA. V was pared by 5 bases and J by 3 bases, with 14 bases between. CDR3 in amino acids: CASSKRTDPNQPQHF. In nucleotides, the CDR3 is TGTGCCAGCAGCAAAAGGACTGACCCCAATCAGCCCCAGCATTTT.

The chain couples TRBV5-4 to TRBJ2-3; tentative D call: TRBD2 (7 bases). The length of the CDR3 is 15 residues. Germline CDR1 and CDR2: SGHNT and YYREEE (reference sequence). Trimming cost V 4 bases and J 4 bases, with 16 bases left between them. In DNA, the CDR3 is TGTGCCAGCAGCAGGCTAGGGGGAGGGGCAGATACGCAGTATTTT. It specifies CASSRLGGGADTQYF.

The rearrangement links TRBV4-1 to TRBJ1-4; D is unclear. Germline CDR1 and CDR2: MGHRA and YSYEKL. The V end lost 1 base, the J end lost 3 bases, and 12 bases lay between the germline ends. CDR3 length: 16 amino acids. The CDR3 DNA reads TGCGCCAGCAGCCAAGGAGAATCCCGTTCTAATGAAAAACTGTTTTTT. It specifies CASSQGESRSNEKLFF.

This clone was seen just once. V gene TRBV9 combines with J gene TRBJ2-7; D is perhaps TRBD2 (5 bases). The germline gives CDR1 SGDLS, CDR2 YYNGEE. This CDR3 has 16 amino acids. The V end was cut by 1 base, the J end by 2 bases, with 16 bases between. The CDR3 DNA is TGTGCCAGCAGCGTAAGAGGGATAGGCAGCCCCTACGAGCAGTACTTC. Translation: CASSVRGIGSPYEQYF.

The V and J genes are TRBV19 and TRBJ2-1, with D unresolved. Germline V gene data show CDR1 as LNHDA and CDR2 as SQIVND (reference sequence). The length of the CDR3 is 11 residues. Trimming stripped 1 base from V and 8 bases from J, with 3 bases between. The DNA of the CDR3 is TGTGCCAGTAGTATAGGCGATGAGCAGTTCTTC. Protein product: CASSIGDEQFF.

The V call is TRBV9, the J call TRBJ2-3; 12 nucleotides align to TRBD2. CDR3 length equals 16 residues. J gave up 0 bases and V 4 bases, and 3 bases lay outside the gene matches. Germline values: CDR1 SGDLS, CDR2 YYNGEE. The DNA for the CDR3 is TGTGCCAGCAGCCTCGGACTAGCGGGGAGCACAGATACGCAGTATTTT. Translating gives CASSLGLAGSTDTQYF.

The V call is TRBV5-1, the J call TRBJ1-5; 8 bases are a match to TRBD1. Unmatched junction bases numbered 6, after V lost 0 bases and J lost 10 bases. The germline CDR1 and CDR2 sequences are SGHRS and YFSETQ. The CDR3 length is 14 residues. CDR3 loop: CASSLVAGTGPQHF. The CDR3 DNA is TGCGCCAGCAGCTTGGTGGCAGGGACAGGCCCCCAGCATTTT.

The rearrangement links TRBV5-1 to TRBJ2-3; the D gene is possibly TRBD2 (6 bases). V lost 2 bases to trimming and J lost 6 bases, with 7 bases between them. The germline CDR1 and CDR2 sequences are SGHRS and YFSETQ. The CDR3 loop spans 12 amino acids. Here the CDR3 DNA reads TGCGCCAGCAGCTTTCTAGCGGATACGCAGTATTTT. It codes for CASSFLADTQYF.

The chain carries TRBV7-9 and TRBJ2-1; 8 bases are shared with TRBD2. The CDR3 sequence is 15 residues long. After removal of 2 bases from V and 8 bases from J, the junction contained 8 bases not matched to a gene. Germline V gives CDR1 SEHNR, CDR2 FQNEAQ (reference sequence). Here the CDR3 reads CASSLRSGSFDEQFF. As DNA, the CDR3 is TGTGCCAGCAGCTTAAGGAGCGGGAGCTTCGATGAGCAGTTCTTC.

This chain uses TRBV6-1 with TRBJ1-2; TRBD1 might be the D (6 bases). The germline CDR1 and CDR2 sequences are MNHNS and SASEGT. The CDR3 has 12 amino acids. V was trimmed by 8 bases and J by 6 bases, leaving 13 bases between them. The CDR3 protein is CASEGTSDGYTF. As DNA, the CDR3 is TGTGCCAGCGAGGGGACATCCGATGGCTACACCTTC.

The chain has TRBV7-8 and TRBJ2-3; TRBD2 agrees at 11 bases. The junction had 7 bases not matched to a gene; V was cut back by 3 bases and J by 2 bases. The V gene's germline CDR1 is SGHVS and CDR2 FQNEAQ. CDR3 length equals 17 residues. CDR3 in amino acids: CASSLGLAATPTDTQYF. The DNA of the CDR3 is TGTGCCAGCAGCTTGGGACTAGCGGCAACCCCCACAGATACGCAGTATTTT. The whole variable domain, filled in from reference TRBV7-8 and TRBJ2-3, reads GAGVSQSPRYKVAKRGQDVALRCDPISGHVSLFWYQQALGQGPEFLTYFQNEAQLDKSGLPSDRFFAERPEGSVSTLKIQRTQQEDSAVYLCASSLGLAATPTDTQYFGPGTRLTVL.

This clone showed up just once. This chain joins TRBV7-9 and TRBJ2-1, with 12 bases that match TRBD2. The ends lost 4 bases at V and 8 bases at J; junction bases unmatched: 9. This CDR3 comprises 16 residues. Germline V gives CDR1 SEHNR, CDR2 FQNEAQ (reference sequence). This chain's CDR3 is CASSSARLAGAHEQFF. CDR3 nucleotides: TGTGCCAGCAGCTCCGCTAGACTAGCGGGAGCCCATGAGCAGTTCTTC.

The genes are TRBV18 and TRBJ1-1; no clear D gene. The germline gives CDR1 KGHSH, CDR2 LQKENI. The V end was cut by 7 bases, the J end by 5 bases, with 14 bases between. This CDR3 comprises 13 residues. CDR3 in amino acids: CASYSSVETEAFF. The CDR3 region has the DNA TGTGCCAGCTATTCCTCCGTGGAGACTGAAGCTTTCTTT.

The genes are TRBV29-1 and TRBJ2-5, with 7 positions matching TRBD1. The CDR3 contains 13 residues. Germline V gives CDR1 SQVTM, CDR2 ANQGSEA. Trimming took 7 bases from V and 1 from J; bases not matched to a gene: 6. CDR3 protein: CSARGDSQETQYF. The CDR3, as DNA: TGCAGCGCCAGAGGGGACAGCCAAGAGACCCAGTACTTC.

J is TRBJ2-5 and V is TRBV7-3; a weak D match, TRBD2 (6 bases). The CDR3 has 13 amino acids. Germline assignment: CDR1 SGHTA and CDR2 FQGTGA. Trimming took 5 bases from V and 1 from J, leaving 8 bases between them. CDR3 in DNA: TGTGCCAGCAGCCGGGACTCCCAAGAGACCCAGTACTTC. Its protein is CASSRDSQETQYF. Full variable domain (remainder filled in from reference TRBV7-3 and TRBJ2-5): GAGVSQTPSNKVTEKGKYVELRCDPISGHTALYWYRQSLGQGPEFLIYFQGTGAADDSGLPNDRFFAVRPEGSVSTLKIQRTERGDSAVYLCASSRDSQETQYFGPGTRLLVL.

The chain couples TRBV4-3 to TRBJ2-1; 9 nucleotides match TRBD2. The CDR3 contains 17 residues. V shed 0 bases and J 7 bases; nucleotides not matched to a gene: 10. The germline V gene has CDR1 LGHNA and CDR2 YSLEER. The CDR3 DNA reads TGCGCCAGCAGCCAAGAGGGTCTGGGACTAGCTCAGAATGAGCAGTTCTTC. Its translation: CASSQEGLGLAQNEQFF.

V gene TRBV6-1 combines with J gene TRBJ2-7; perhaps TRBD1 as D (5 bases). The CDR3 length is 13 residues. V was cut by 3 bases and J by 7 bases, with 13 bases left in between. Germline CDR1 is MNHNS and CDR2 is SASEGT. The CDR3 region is CASSDQPSGEQYF. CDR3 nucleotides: TGTGCCAGCAGTGATCAACCATCAGGGGAGCAGTACTTC.

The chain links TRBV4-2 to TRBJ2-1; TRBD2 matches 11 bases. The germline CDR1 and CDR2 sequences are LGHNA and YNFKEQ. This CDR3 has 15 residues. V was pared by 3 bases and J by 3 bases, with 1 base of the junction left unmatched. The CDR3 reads CASSHGTSGYNEQFF. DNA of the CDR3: TGTGCCAGCAGCCACGGGACTAGCGGCTACAATGAGCAGTTCTTC.

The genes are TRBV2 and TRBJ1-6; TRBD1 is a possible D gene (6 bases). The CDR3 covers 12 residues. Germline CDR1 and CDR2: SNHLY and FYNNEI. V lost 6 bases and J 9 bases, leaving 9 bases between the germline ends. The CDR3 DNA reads TGTGCCAGCAGACAGGGAAGTTCACCCCTCCACTTT. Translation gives CASRQGSSPLHF.

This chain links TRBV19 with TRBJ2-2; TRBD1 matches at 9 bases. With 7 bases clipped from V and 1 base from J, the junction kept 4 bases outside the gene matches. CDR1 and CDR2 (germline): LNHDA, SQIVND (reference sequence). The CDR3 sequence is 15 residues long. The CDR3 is CASKRGQGNTGELFF. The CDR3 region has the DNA TGTGCCAGTAAAAGGGGACAGGGGAACACCGGGGAGCTGTTTTTT.

CDR3 protein: CAISPGQGARHEQYF. CDR3 nucleotide sequence: TGTGCCATCAGCCCGGGACAGGGGGCGCGGCACGAGCAGTACTTC. This chain connects TRBV10-3 to TRBJ2-7; 12 nucleotides line up with TRBD1. The CDR3 length is 15 residues. Germline V gene data show CDR1 as ENHRY and CDR2 as SYGVKD. The junction had 8 bases not matched to a gene; V was cut back by 6 bases and J by 5 bases.

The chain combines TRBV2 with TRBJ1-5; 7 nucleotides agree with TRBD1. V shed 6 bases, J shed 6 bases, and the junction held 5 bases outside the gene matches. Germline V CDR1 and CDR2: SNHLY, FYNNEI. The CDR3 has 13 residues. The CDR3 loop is CASRFGTAQPQHF. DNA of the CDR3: TGTGCCAGCAGGTTCGGGACAGCTCAGCCCCAGCATTTT.

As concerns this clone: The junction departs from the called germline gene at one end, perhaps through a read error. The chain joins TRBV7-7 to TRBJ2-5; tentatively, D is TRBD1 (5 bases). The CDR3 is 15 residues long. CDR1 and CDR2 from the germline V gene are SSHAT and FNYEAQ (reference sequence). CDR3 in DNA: TGTGCTAGCAGCTTCGCTGGGGCCACGGAAGAGACCCAGTACTTC. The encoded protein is CASSFAGATEETQYF.